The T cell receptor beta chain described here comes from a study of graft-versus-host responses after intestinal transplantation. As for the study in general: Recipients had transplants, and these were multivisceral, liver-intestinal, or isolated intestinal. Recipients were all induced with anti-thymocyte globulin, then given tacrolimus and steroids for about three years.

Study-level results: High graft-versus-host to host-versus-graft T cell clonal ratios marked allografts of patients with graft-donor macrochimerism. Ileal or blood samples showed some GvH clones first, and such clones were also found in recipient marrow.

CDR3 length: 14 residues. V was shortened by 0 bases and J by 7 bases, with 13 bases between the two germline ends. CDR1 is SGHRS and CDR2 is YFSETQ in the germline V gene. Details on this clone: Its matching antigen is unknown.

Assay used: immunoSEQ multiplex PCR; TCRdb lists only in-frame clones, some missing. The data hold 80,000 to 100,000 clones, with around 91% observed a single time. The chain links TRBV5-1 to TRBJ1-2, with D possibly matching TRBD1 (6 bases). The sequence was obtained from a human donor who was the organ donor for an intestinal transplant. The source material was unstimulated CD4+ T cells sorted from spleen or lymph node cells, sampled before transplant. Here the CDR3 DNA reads TGCGCCAGCAGCTTGGGAGGGGGTGTCGGTGGCTACACCTTC. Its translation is CASSLGGGVGGYTF.